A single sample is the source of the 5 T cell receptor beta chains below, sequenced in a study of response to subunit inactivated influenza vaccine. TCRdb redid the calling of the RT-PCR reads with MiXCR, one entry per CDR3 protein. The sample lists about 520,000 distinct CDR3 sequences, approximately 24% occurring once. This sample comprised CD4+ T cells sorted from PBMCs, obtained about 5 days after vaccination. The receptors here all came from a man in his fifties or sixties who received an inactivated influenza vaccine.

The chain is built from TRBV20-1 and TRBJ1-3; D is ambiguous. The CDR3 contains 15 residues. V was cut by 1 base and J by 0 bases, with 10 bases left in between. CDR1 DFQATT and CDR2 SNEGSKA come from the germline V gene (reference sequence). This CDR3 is CSARVAAASGNTIYF. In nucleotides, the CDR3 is TGCAGTGCTAGAGTGGCGGCGGCCTCTGGAAACACCATATATTTT.

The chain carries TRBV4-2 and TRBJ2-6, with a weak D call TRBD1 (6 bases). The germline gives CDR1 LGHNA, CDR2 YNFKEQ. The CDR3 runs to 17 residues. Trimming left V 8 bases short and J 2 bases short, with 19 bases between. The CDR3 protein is CASRGAMGATGANVLTF. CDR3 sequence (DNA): TGTGCCAGCCGCGGCGCCATGGGGGCGACTGGGGCCAACGTCCTGACTTTC.

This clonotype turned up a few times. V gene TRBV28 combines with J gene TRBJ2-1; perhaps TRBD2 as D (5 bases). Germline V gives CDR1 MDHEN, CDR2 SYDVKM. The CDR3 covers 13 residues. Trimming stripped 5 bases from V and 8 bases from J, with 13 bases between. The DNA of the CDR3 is TGTGCCAGCAGTGCCGGGAAGGAGGATGAGCAGTTCTTC. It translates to CASSAGKEDEQFF.

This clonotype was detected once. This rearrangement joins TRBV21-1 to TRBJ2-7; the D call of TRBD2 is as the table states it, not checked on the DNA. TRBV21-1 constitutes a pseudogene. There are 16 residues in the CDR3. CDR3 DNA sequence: TGTGCCAGCAGCGCCCTAGCGGGAGGGCCCCCCTACGAGCAGTACTTC. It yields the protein CASSALAGGPPYEQYF.

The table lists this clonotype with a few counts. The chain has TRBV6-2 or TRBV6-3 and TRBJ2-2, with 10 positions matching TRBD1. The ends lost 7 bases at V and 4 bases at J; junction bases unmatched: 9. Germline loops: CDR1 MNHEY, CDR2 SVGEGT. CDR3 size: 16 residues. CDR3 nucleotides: TGTGCCAGCACCCCACCCGACAGGGGGCGCACCGGGGAGCTGTTTTTT. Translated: CASTPPDRGRTGELFF.